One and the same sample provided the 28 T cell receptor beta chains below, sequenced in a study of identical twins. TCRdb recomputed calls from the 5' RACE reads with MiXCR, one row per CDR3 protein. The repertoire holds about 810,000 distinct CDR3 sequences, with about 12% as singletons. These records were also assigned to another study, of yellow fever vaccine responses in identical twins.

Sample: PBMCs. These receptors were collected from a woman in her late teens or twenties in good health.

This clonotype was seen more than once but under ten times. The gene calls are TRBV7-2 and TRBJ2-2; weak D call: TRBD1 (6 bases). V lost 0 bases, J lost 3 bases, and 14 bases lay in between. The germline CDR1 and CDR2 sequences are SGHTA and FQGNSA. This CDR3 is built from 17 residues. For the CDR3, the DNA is TGTGCCAGCAGCTTAGCGCAGCCAGGGGCGTACACCGGGGAGCTGTTTTTT. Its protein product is CASSLAQPGAYTGELFF.

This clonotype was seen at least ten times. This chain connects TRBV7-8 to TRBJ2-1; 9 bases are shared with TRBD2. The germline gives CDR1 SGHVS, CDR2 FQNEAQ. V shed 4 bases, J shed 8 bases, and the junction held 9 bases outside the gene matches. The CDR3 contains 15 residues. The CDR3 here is CASSSGTSRIDEQFF. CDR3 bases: TGTGCCAGCAGCTCCGGGACTAGCAGGATTGATGAGCAGTTCTTC.

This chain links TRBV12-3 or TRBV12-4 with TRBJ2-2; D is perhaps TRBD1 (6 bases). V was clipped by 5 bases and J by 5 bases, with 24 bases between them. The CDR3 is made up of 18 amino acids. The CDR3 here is CASSITGTQILRTGELFF. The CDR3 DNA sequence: TGTGCCAGCAGTATAACCGGGACACAAATACTCAGGACCGGGGAGCTGTTTTTT.

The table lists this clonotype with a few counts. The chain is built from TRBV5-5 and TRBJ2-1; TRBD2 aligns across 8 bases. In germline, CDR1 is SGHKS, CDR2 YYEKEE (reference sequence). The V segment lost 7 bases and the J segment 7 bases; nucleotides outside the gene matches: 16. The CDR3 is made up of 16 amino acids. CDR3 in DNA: TGTGCCAGCGTCCCTCCATGGCGGGAGGCGAGAAATGAGCAGTTCTTC. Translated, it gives CASVPPWREARNEQFF. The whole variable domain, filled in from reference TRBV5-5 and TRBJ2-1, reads DAGVTQSPTHLIKTRGQQVTLRCSPISGHKSVSWYQQVLGQGPQFIFQYYEKEERGRGNFPDRFSARQFPNYSSELNVNALLLGDSALYLCASVPPWREARNEQFFGPGTRLTVL.

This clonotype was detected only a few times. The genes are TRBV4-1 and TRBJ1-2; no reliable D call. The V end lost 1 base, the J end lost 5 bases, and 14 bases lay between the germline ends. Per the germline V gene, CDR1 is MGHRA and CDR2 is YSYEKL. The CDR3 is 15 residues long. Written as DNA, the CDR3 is TGCGCCAGCAGCCAAGGTAACCGAGGACCGTATGGCTACACCTTC. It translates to CASSQGNRGPYGYTF.

CDR3 protein: CASSFVTSGANVLTF. The DNA for the CDR3 is TGTGCCAGCAGTTTTGTCACCTCTGGGGCCAACGTCCTGACTTTC. The gene calls are TRBV27 and TRBJ2-6; no reliable D call. The CDR3 length is 15 residues. Germline CDR1 is MNHEY and CDR2 is SMNVEV (reference sequence). Trimming removed 3 bases from V and 0 bases from J, with 6 bases in between.

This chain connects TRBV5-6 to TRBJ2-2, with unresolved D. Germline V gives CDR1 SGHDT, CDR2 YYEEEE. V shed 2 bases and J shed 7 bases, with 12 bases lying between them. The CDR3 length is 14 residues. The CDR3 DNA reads TGTGCCAGCAGCTTCCCAGGACGAGGCGGGGAGCTGTTTTTT. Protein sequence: CASSFPGRGGELFF.

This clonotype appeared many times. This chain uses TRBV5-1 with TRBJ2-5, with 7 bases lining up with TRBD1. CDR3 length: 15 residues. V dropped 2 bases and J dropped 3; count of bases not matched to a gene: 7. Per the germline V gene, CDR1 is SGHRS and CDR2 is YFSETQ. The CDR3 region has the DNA TGCGCCAGCAGCTTACAGGGGAACAAAGAAGAGACCCAGTACTTC. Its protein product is CASSLQGNKEETQYF.

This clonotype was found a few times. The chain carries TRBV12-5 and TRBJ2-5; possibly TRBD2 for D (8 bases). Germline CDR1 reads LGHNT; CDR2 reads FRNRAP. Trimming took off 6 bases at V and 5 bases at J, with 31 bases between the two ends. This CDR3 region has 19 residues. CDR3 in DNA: TGTGCTAGTGGCCGTGGGTGGGACAGCTTGCCTAGCGGGCGGGAGACCCAGTACTTC. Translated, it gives CASGRGWDSLPSGRETQYF. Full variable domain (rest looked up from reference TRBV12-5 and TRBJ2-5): DARVTQTPRHKVTEMGQEVTMRCQPILGHNTVFWYRQTMMQGLELLAYFRNRAPLDDSGMPKDRFSAEMPDATLATLKIQPSEPRDSAVYFCASGRGWDSLPSGRETQYFGPGTRLLVL.

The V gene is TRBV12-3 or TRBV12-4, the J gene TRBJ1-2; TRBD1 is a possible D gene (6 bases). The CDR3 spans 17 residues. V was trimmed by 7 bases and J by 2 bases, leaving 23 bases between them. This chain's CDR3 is CASIPPGSNRDNYGYTF. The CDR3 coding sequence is TGTGCCAGCATCCCCCCCGGATCAAACAGGGACAACTATGGCTACACCTTC.

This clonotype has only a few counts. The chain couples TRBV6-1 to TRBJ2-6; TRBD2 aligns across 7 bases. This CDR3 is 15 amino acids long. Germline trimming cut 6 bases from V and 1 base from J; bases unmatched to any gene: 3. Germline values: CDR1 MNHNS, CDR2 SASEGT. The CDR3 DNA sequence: TGTGCCAGCAGAATCGGGGGGTCTGGGGCCAACGTCCTGACTTTC. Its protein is CASRIGGSGANVLTF.

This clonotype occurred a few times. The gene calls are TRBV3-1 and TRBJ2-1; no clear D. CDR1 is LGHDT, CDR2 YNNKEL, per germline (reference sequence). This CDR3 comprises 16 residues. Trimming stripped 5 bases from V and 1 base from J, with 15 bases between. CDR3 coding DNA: TGTGCCAGCAGCGGCGACCGACATCCTTCCTACAATGAGCAGTTCTTC. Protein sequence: CASSGDRHPSYNEQFF.

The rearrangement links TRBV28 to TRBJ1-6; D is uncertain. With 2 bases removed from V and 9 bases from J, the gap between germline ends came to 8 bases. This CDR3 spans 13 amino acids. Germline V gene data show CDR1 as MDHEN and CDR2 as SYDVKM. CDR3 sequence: CASSLGLGSPLHF. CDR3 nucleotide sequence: TGTGCCAGCAGTTTAGGATTGGGTTCACCCCTCCACTTT.

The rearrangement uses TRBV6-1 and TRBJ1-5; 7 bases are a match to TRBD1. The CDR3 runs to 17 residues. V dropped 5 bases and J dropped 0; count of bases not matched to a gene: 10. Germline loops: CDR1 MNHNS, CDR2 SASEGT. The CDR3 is CASSPRQGMGSNQPQHF. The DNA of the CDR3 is TGTGCCAGCAGTCCCCGACAGGGAATGGGTAGCAATCAGCCCCAGCATTTT.

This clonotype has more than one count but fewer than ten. The CDR3 is CASSQSGVKDTQYF. In nucleotides, the CDR3 is TGTGCCAGCAGCCAAAGCGGGGTGAAAGATACGCAGTATTTT. J is TRBJ2-3 and V is TRBV3-1; 7 bases are shared with TRBD2. After removal of 2 bases from V and 5 bases from J, the junction contained 4 bases not matched to a gene. The CDR3 has 14 residues. Germline CDR1 LGHDT, CDR2 YNNKEL (reference sequence).

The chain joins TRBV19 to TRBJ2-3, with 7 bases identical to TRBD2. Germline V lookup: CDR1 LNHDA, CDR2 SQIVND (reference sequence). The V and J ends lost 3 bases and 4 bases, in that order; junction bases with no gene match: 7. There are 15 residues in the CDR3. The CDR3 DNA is TGTGCCAGTAGTATCAAGGCGAGCGGGGCAGATACGCAGTATTTT. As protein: CASSIKASGADTQYF. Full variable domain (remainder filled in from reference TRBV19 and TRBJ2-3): DGGITQSPKYLFRKEGQNVTLSCEQNLNHDAMYWYRQDPGQGLRLIYYSQIVNDFQKGDIAEGYSVSREKKESFPLTVTSAQKNPTAFYLCASSIKASGADTQYFGPGTRLTVL.

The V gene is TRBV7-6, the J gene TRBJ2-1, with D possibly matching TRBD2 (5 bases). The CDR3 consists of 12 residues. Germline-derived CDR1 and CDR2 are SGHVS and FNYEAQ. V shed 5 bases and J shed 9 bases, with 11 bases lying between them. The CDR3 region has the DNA TGTGCCAGCAGCCGCACTAGTGGTGAGCAGTTCTTC. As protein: CASSRTSGEQFF.

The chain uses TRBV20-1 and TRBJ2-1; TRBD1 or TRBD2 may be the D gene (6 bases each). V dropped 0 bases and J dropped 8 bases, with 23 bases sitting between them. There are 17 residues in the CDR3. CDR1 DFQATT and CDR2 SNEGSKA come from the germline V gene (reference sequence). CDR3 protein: CSARDTLGGGLPDEQFF. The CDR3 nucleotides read TGCAGTGCTAGAGATACCCTCGGTGGGGGGCTCCCCGATGAGCAGTTCTTC.

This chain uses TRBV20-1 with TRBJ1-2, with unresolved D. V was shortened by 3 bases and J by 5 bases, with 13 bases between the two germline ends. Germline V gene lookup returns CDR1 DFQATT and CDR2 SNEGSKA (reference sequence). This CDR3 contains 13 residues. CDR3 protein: CSARFRGGYGYTF. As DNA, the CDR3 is TGCAGTGCTAGGTTCCGGGGAGGGTATGGCTACACCTTC.

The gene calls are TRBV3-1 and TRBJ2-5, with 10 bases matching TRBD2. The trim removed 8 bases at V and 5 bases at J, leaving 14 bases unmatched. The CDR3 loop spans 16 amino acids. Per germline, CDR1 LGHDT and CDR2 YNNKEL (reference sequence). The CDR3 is CASCQTSGHGTETQYF. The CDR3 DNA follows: TGTGCCAGCTGTCAGACTAGCGGGCACGGTACGGAGACCCAGTACTTC.

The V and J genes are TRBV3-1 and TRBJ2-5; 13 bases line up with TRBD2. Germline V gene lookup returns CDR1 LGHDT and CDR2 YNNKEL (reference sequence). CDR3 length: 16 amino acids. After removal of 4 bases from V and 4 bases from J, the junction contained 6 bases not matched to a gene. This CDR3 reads CASSPTSGGARETQYF. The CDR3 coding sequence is TGTGCCAGCAGCCCTACTAGCGGGGGGGCGAGAGAGACCCAGTACTTC.

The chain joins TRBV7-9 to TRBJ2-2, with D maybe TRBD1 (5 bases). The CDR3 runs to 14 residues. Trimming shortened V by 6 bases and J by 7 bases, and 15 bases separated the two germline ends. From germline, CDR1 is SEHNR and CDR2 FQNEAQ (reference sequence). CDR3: CASSLAGMIGELFF. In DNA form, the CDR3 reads TGTGCCAGCAGTCTGGCAGGGATGATCGGGGAGCTGTTTTTT.

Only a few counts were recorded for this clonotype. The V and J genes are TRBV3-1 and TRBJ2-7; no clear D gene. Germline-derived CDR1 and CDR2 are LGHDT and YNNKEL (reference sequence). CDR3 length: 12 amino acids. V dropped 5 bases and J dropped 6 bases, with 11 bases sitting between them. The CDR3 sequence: CASSEQVGEQYF. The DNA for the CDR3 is TGTGCCAGCAGCGAACAAGTCGGCGAGCAGTACTTC.

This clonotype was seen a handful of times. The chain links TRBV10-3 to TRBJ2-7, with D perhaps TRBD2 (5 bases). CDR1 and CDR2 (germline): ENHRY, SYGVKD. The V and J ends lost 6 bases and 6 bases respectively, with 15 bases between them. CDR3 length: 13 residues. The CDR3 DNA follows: TGTGCCATCAGCCTGTGGGGAGACGGCGAGCAGTACTTC. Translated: CAISLWGDGEQYF.

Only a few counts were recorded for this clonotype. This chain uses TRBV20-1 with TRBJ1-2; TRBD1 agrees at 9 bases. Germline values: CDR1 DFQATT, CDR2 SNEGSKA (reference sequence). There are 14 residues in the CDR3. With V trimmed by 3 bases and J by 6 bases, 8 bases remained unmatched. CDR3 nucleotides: TGCAGTGCTAGTTCCCCGGGGACAGGGAATGGCTACACCTTC. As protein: CSASSPGTGNGYTF.

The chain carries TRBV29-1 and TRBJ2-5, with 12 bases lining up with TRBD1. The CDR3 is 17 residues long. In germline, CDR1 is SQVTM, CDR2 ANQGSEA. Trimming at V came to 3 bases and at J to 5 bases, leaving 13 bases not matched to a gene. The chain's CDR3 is CSVELRRDRGPEETQYF. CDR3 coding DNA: TGCAGCGTTGAGCTCCGGCGGGACAGGGGGCCCGAGGAGACCCAGTACTTC.

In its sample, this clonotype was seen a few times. Here the CDR3 reads CASSVASGGATDTQYF. In DNA, the CDR3 is TGTGCCAGCAGCGTCGCTAGCGGGGGGGCCACAGATACGCAGTATTTT. The chain combines TRBV6-4 with TRBJ2-3, with 12 bases identical to TRBD2. Germline loops: CDR1 MRHNA, CDR2 SNTAGT. CDR3 length: 16 residues. The junction had 6 bases not matched to a gene; V was cut back by 6 bases and J by 2 bases.

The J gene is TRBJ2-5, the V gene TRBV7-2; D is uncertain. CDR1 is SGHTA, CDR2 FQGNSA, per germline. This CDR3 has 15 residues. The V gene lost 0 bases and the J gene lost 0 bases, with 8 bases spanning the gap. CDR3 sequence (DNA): TGTGCCAGCAGCTTAGCGGCCATGTACCAAGAGACCCAGTACTTC. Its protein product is CASSLAAMYQETQYF. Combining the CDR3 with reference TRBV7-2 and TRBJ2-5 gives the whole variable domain GAGVSQSPSNKVTEKGKDVELRCDPISGHTALYWYRQSLGQGLEFLIYFQGNSAPDKSGLPSDRFSAERTGGSVSTLTIQRTQQEDSAVYLCASSLAAMYQETQYFGPGTRLLVL.